Here is one T cell receptor beta chain with its context. Its antigen is not known. Clones were sequenced by immunoSEQ multiplex PCR, and TCRdb holds only the in-frame ones, with some missing. The sample gives around 510,000 clones, 70% to 80% of which show up once; more than 10% is in the top ten. The sample is drawn from a study of shared clonotypes between healthy human individuals. Broader study findings: Investigators collected only blood, and repertoires in tissues likely differ. Depth of sequencing was expected to influence donor clonotype sharing.

The CDR3 is 13 residues long. V was shortened by 0 bases and J by 7 bases, with 8 bases between the two germline ends. Germline V CDR1 and CDR2: SGHRS, YFSETQ. The sequencing sample was made of PBMCs. The clonotype originates from a woman aged 35 to 49 in good health. Some clones in this sample may be carry-over from other donors' samples. The chain couples TRBV5-1 to TRBJ1-5; D gene ambiguous. CDR3 sequence: CASSLGFGQPQHF. DNA for the CDR3: TGCGCCAGCAGCTTGGGATTCGGCCAGCCCCAGCATTTT.